These T cell receptor beta chains were read from a single sample in a study of identical twins. TCRdb re-called the 5' RACE reads with MiXCR, one entry per CDR3 protein. The sample has about 470,000 distinct CDR3 sequences; 24% are singletons. These same records also appear under a second study, on T cells expressing NK-cell markers.

The source material was CD4+ T cells sorted from blood. The receptors originated from a young woman in good health. The CDR3 runs from the conserved cysteine through the conserved F or W. The D gene is left open where the match is weak. Clone size is shown for a subset of rows, as once, few, many or a class of expanded clone.

TGTGCCAGCAGCCCTGGTTTAGAGACCCAGTACTTC,CASSPGLETQYF,-,-,TRBV7-7,TRBJ2-5
TGTGCCAGCAGCCATACCCCGGGACTAGCGGGGGACAATGAGCAGTTCTTC,CASSHTPGLAGDNEQFF,-,TRBD2,TRBV5-4,TRBJ2-1
TGTGCCAGCAGTTCGGCGGGACAGGGTGTTAGCTACACCTTC,CASSSAGQGVSYTF,-,TRBD1,TRBV2,TRBJ1-2
TGCGCCAGCAGCCTCCGACAGGTTGTCAGTGGTGAGCAGTTCTTC,CASSLRQVVSGEQFF,few,-,TRBV5-1,TRBJ2-1
TGTGCCAGCAGCTTAGCGATCTTCCGAGGTGGTGAAAAACTGTTTTTT,CASSLAIFRGGEKLFF,-,-,TRBV7-9,TRBJ1-4
TGCGCCAGCAGCCTTCCCCCTCGAGGCACCACCGGGGAGCTGTTTTTT,CASSLPPRGTTGELFF,few,-,TRBV5-1,TRBJ2-2
TGCAGTGTACGAAAAGGTATACTAGCGCACGAGCAGTACTTC,CSVRKGILAHEQYF,few,TRBD2,TRBV20-1,TRBJ2-7
TGTGCCAGCAGCTTAAAAAATACAGGGACTTTCGGCTATGGCTACACCTTC,CASSLKNTGTFGYGYTF,few,-,TRBV5-6,TRBJ1-2
TGCAGTGCTAGACCCGGGCCTGGAAACACCATATATTTT,CSARPGPGNTIYF,few,-,TRBV20-1,TRBJ1-3
TGCGCCAGCAGCTTGGGGAGAGCAGAACCTATTAACACTGAAGCTTTCTTT,CASSLGRAEPINTEAFF,few,-,TRBV5-1,TRBJ1-1
TGTGCCAGCAGTTCCCGCGAGGGGGCCCGAGATACGCAGTATTTT,CASSSREGARDTQYF,few,TRBD1,TRBV6-5,TRBJ2-3
TGTGCCAGCAGTGAGATAGCGGGAGGGCGTGGCACCGGGGAGCTGTTTTTT,CASSEIAGGRGTGELFF,-,TRBD2,TRBV25-1,TRBJ2-2
TGTGCCAGCATGAAGCGAACGAACACCGGGGAGCTGTTTTTT,CASMKRTNTGELFF,few,-,TRBV2,TRBJ2-2
TGTGCCAGCAGTGGGAGACTAGCGGGGGGCGGGCAGTTCTTC,CASSGRLAGGGQFF,-,TRBD2,TRBV25-1,TRBJ2-1
TGCGCCAGCAGCTGGGACGGGACACAGAGCTCCTACGAGCAGTACTTC,CASSWDGTQSSYEQYF,-,-,TRBV5-1,TRBJ2-7
TGCAGTGCTTATGACCCCTACGAGCAGTACTTC,CSAYDPYEQYF,-,-,TRBV20-1,TRBJ2-7
TGCGCCAGCAGCTTGACGGACCCAGGAGATACGCAGTATTTT,CASSLTDPGDTQYF,-,-,TRBV5-1,TRBJ2-3
TGCAGCGTCCTAAGCGGGGGGACAGAGACCCAGTACTTC,CSVLSGGTETQYF,-,TRBD2,TRBV29-1,TRBJ2-5
TGTGCCACCAGCAGGATGGGGACAGGGGACTATGGCTACACCTTC,CATSRMGTGDYGYTF,few,TRBD1,TRBV15,TRBJ1-2
TGCAGTGCTCCCCGACAGGGGAACACTGAAGCTTTCTTT,CSAPRQGNTEAFF,-,TRBD1,TRBV20-1,TRBJ1-1
TGTGCCAGTAGTATCACGGGACGTACCACGAAAACACCCCTCCACTTT,CASSITGRTTKTPLHF,-,-,TRBV19,TRBJ1-6
TGTGCCAGCACCCCGGATTCTGAAGCTTTCTTT,CASTPDSEAFF,few,-,TRBV7-9,TRBJ1-1
TGCGCCAGCAGCTCTGTGGGACGGAAGAATGAAAAACTGTTTTTT,CASSSVGRKNEKLFF,few,-,TRBV5-1,TRBJ1-4
TGTGCCAGCAGTGAGGGCTGGGCATATGGCAATGAGCAGTTCTTC,CASSEGWAYGNEQFF,-,-,TRBV6-4,TRBJ2-1
TGCAGTGCTCCAGTCGCGGCCGGGTTGTCCCACGAGCAGTACTTC,CSAPVAAGLSHEQYF,few,-,TRBV20-1,TRBJ2-7
TGTGCCAGCAGCCCGCCCGCGGGAGTGATCACAGATACGCAGTATTTT,CASSPPAGVITDTQYF,-,TRBD2,TRBV9,TRBJ2-3
TGTGCCAGCAGTGATCCTCATCCTCATCCCGGGACACTCAACACAGATACGCAGTATTTT,CASSDPHPHPGTLNTDTQYF,-,-,TRBV25-1,TRBJ2-3
TGTGCCAGCACTCTAGACGGGCAGTCGGATACGCAGTATTTT,CASTLDGQSDTQYF,many,-,TRBV12-3/TRBV12-4,TRBJ2-3
TGCAGTGCTCTAAGACTAGCGGGCCGTTTAGGTGAGCAGTTCTTC,CSALRLAGRLGEQFF,-,TRBD2,TRBV20-1,TRBJ2-1
TGTGCCAGCAGTCCGGCGGGCTATACGCAGTATTTT,CASSPAGYTQYF,-,-,TRBV6-5,TRBJ2-3
TGTGCCAGCGCGGAAACTGGGGCCAACGTCCTGACTTTC,CASAETGANVLTF,-,-,TRBV12-3/TRBV12-4,TRBJ2-6
TGTGCCAGCAGTTTTAGAGGCAGGGGTCCACCCACTCCGAACACCGGGGAGCTGTTTTTT,CASSFRGRGPPTPNTGELFF,few,-,TRBV12-3/TRBV12-4,TRBJ2-2
TGCAGTGCAACCGGGACTAACAATTGGGGGGAGACCCAGTACTTC,CSATGTNNWGETQYF,-,TRBD2,TRBV20-1,TRBJ2-5
TGCGCCAGCAGCCGGGACTTCGCCAGGGAAGGCTACACCTTC,CASSRDFAREGYTF,-,-,TRBV5-1,TRBJ1-2
TGTGCCTGGAGTGTCTTCGCTGGGGCCTATGGCTACACCTTC,CAWSVFAGAYGYTF,many,-,TRBV30,TRBJ1-2
TGCAGCGTTGCGGTGGCTTCCAGCTACAATGAGCAGTTCTTC,CSVAVASSYNEQFF,few,-,TRBV29-1,TRBJ2-1
TGTGCCAGCAGCTCCGTGCGGGGACACACCGGGGAGCTGTTTTTT,CASSSVRGHTGELFF,once,-,TRBV11-2,TRBJ2-2
TGTGCCAGCAGTTTAATAATAGGAGATACGCAGTATTTT,CASSLIIGDTQYF,-,-,TRBV6-2/TRBV6-3,TRBJ2-3
TGTGCTAGCAGCCAATCTGGGGAACGAGAGACCCAGTACTTC,CASSQSGERETQYF,once,-,TRBV7-7,TRBJ2-5
TGTGCCAGCAGCGTAGGTGGTAGCGGGTCCGGGGATACGCAGTATTTT,CASSVGGSGSGDTQYF,-,TRBD2,TRBV9,TRBJ2-3
TGTGCCAGCAGCTTAGCCGCCGGTGGCTACACCTTC,CASSLAAGGYTF,few,-,TRBV7-2,TRBJ1-2